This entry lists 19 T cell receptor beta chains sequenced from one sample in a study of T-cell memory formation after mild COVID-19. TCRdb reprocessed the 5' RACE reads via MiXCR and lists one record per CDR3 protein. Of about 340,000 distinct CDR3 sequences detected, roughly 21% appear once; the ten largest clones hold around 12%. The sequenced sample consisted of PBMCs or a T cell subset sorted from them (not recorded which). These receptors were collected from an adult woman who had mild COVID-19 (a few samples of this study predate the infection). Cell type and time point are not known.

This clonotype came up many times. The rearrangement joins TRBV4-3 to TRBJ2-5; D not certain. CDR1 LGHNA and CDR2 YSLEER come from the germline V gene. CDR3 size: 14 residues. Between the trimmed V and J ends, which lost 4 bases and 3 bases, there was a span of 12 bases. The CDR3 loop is CASSPQHGEETQYF. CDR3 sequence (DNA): TGCGCCAGCAGCCCCCAGCACGGCGAAGAGACCCAGTACTTC.

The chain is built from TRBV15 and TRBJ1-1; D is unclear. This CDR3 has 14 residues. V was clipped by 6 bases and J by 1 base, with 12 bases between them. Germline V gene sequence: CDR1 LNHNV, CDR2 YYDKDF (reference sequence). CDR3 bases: TGTGCCACCAGACGACCCGGGAAGAACACTGAAGCTTTCTTT. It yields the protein CATRRPGKNTEAFF. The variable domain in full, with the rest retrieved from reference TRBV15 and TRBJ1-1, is DAMVIQNPRYQVTQFGKPVTLSCSQTLNHNVMYWYQQKSSQAPKLLFHYYDKDFNNEADTPDNFQSRRPNTSFCFLDIRSPGLGDTAMYLCATRRPGKNTEAFFGQGTRLTVV.

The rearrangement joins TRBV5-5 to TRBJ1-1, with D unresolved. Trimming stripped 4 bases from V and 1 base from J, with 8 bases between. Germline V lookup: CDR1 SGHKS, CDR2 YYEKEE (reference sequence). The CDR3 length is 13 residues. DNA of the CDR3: TGTGCCAGCAGCCGTCAGCAGAACACTGAAGCTTTCTTT. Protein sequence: CASSRQQNTEAFF.

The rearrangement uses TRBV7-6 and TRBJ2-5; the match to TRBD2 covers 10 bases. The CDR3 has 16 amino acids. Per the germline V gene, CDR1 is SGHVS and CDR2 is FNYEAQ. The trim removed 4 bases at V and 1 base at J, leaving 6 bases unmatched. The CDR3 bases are TGTGCCAGCAGCTCTAAGCGGGGGGGCCCCCAAGAGACCCAGTACTTC. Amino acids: CASSSKRGGPQETQYF.

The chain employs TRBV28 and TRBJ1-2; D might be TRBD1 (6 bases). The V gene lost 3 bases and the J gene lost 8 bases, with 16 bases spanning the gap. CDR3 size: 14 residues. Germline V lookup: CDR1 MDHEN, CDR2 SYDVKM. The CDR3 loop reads CASSFVQGSRGYTF. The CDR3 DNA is TGTGCCAGCAGTTTCGTCCAGGGGAGTCGCGGCTACACCTTC.

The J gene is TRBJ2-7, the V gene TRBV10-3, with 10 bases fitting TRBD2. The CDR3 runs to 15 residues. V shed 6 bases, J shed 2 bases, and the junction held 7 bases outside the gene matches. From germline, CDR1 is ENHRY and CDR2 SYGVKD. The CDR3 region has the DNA TGTGCCATCAGCCCAGGGAGCGGGAGGGCCTACGAGCAGTACTTC. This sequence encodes CAISPGSGRAYEQYF.

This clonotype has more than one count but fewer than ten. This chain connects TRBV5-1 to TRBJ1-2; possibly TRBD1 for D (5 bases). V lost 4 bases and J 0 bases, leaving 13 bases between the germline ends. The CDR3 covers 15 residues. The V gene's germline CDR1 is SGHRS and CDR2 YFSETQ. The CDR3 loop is CASSLGEFTNYGYTF. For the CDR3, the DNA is TGCGCCAGCAGCCTGGGGGAATTTACTAACTATGGCTACACCTTC.

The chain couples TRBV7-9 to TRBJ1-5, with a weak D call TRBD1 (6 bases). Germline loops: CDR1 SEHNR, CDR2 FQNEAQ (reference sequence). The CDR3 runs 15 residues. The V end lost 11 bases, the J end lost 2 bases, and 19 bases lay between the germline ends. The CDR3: CAVRGGHEGNQPQHF. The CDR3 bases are TGTGCCGTAAGGGGGGGGCATGAGGGCAATCAGCCCCAGCATTTT.

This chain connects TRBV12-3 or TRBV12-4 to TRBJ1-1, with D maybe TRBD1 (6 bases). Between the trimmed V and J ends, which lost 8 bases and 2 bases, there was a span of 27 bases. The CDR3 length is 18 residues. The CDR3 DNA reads TGTGCCAGCGGAGGGACTGTGAGGGTGACAGGTCGAAACACTGAAGCTTTCTTT. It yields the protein CASGGTVRVTGRNTEAFF.

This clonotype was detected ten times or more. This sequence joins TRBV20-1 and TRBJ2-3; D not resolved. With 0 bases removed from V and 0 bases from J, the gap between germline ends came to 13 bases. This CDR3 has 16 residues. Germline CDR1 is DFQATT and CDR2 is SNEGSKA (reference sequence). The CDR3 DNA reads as TGCAGTGCTAGAGATCGACGGGCCTATAGCACAGATACGCAGTATTTT. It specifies CSARDRRAYSTDTQYF.

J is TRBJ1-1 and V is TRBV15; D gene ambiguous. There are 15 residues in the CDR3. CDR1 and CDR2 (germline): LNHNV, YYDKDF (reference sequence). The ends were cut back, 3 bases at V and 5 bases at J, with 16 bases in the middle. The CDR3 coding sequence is TGTGCCACCAGCAGGGGCAGATCGTCGAGGACTGAAGCTTTCTTT. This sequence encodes CATSRGRSSRTEAFF.

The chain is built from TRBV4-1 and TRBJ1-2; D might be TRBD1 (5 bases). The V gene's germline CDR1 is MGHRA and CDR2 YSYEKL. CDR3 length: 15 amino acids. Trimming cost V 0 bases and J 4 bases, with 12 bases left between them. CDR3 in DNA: TGCGCCAGCAGCCAAGAATGGGGGGTTGGCTATGGCTACACCTTC. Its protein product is CASSQEWGVGYGYTF.

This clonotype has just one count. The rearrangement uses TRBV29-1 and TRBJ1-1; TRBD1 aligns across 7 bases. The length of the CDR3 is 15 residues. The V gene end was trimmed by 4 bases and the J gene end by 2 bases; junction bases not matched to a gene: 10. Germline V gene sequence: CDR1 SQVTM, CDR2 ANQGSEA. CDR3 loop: CSVGLRDSKNTEAFF. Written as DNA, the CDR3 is TGCAGCGTTGGGCTACGGGACAGCAAAAACACTGAAGCTTTCTTT.

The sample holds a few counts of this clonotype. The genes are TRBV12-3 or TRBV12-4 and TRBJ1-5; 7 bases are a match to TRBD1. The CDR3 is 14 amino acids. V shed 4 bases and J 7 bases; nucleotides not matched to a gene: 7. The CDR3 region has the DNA TGTGCCAGCAGTTATTCAGGGGGGCGGCAGCCCCAGCATTTT. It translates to CASSYSGGRQPQHF.

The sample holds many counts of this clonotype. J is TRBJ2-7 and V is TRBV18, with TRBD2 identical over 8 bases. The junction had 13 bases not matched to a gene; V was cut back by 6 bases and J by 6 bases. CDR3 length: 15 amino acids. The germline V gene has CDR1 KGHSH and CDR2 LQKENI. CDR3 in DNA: TGTGCCAGCTCGCAAAGCGGGAGTCATCGCGGCGAGCAGTACTTC. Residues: CASSQSGSHRGEQYF.

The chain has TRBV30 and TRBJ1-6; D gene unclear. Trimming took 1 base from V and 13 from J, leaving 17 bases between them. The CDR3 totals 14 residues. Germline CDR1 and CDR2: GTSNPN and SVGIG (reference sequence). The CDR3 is CAWSGSIGGRPLHF. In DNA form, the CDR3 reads TGTGCCTGGAGTGGATCCATTGGCGGTAGGCCCCTCCACTTT.

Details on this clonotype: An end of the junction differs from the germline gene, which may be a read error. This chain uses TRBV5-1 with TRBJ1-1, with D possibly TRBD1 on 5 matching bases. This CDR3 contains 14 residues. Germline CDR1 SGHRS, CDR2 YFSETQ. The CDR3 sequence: CASSPGPPNTEAFF. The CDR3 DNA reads TGTGCCAGCAGCCCGGGACCCCCGAACACTGAAGCTTTCTTT.

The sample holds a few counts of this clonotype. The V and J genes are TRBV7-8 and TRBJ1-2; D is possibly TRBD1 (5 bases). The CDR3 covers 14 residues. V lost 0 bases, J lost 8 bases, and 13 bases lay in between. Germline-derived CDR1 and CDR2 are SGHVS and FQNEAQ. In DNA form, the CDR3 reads TGTGCCAGCAGCTTAGCCTTGGACGGGACGGGCTACACCTTC. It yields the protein CASSLALDGTGYTF.

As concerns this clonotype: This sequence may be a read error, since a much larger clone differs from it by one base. The CDR3 region has the DNA TGTGCCAGCAGTGACCTCAATCAGCCCCAGCATTTT. This gives the protein CASSDLNQPQHF. This sequence joins TRBV7-2 and TRBJ1-5; D is unclear. The CDR3 runs 12 residues. V was clipped by 6 bases and J by 3 bases, with 6 bases between them. Germline values: CDR1 SGHTA, CDR2 FQGNSA.